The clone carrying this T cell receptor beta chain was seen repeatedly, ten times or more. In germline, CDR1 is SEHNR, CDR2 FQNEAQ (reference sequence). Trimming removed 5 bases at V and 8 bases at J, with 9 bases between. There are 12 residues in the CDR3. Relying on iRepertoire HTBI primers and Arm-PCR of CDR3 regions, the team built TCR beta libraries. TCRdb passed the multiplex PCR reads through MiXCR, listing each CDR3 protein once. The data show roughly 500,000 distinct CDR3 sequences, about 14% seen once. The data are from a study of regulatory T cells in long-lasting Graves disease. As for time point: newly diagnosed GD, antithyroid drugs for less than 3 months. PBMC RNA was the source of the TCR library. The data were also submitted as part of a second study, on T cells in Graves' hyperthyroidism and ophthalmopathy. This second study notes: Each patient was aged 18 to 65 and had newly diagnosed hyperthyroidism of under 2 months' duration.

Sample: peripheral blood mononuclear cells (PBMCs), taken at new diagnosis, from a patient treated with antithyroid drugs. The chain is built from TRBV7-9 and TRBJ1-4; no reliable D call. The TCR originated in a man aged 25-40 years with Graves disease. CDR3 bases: TGTGCCAGCAGCCTCTCGGAGGAAAAACTGTTTTTT. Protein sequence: CASSLSEEKLFF.